Following are 24 T cell receptor beta chains from one sample sequenced in a study of vaccination effects on CD4 cells after COVID-19. Culture proceeded for 10 days, and CD4+ T cells were then isolated. Assay: immunoSEQ multiplex PCR; the TCRdb copy retains only in-frame clones and omits some. Of around 40,000 clones in the sample, 68% are singletons; the top ten hold roughly 4.2%. The antigens for these receptors are not known. Source: CD4+ T cells from PBMCs cultured without peptide, taken before COVID-19 vaccination. The source of these receptors is a human donor who received a COVID-19 vaccine.

This clone was detected only a few times. V and J are TRBV7-9 and TRBJ1-1; 7 bases are a match to TRBD1. Losses at the gene ends were 5 bases for V and 0 bases for J; bases not matched to a gene: 12. This CDR3 spans 17 amino acids. Germline lookup yields CDR1 SEHNR and CDR2 FQNEAQ (reference sequence). CDR3 sequence reads: CASSTDRQGRMNTEAFF. CDR3 DNA sequence: TGTGCCAGCAGCACGGACCGACAGGGAAGAATGAACACTGAAGCTTTCTTT. Using reference TRBV7-9 and TRBJ1-1 for the parts outside the CDR3, the full variable domain is DTGVSQNPRHKITKRGQNVTFRCDPISEHNRLYWYRQTLGQGPEFLTYFQNEAQLEKSRLLSDRFSAERPKGSFSTLEIQRTEQGDSAMYLCASSTDRQGRMNTEAFFGQGTRLTVV.

The chain is built from TRBV24-1 and TRBJ2-5; D uncertain. CDR3 length: 16 residues. Germline V gene sequence: CDR1 KGHDR, CDR2 SFDVKD. Trimming cost V 4 bases and J 0 bases, with 14 bases left between them. For the CDR3, the DNA is TGTGCCACCAGTGAAAGGGCAGGACGCTACCAAGAGACCCAGTACTTC. Translating it yields CATSERAGRYQETQYF.

J is TRBJ1-1 and V is TRBV3-1 (or the pseudogene TRBV3-2); D is perhaps TRBD1 (6 bases). The CDR3 extends over 13 amino acids. The germline CDR1 and CDR2 sequences are LGHDT and YNNKEL (reference sequence). V lost 0 bases to trimming and J lost 8 bases, with 10 bases between them. The CDR3 here is CASSQDRQEEAFF. The CDR3 bases are TGTGCCAGCAGCCAAGACCGACAGGAAGAAGCTTTCTTT.

This chain uses TRBV6-5 with TRBJ1-2; no firm D call. CDR1 and CDR2 (germline): MNHEY, SVGAGI. The CDR3 extends over 13 amino acids. V shed 7 bases and J shed 3 bases, with 12 bases lying between them. CDR3 DNA sequence: TGTGCCAGCACCTCGGGCGTTTACTATGGCTACACCTTC. As protein: CASTSGVYYGYTF.

This chain joins TRBV7-9 and TRBJ2-3; 8 bases match TRBD2. CDR3 length: 16 residues. Germline V gene data show CDR1 as SEHNR and CDR2 as FQNEAQ (reference sequence). The trim removed 3 bases at V and 1 base at J, leaving 6 bases unmatched. The chain's CDR3 is CASSLVILAGTDTQYF. CDR3 in DNA: TGTGCCAGCAGCTTGGTTATACTAGCGGGCACAGATACGCAGTATTTT.

V gene TRBV30 combines with J gene TRBJ1-1; D gene ambiguous. With 1 base removed from V and 11 bases from J, the gap between germline ends came to 11 bases. This CDR3 comprises 11 residues. The germline gives CDR1 GTSNPN, CDR2 SVGIG (reference sequence). This CDR3 reads CAWSATGRAFF. The CDR3 nucleotides are TGTGCCTGGAGTGCGACCGGGAGGGCTTTCTTT.

This clone was found a few times. The V call is TRBV5-1, the J call TRBJ1-1; 7 nucleotides agree with TRBD1. J was trimmed by 8 bases and V by 6 bases; bases with no gene match: 13. The length of the CDR3 is 14 residues. Germline loops: CDR1 SGHRS, CDR2 YFSETQ. In DNA form, the CDR3 reads TGCGCCAGCACCCTTGGACAGGCGGGGTCGGAAGCTTTCTTT. Its translation is CASTLGQAGSEAFF.

The CDR3 is CASSPPGWSSGNTIYF. CDR3 DNA: TGTGCCAGCTCACCACCGGGCTGGAGCTCTGGAAACACCATATATTTT. This chain joins TRBV18 and TRBJ1-3; D remains unclear. Trimming removed 0 bases at V and 0 bases at J, with 9 bases between. Per germline, CDR1 KGHSH and CDR2 LQKENI. The CDR3 runs to 16 residues.

This clone occurred a few times. The chain recombines TRBV7-2 with TRBJ2-4; 7 positions match TRBD2. V shed 2 bases and J 0 bases; nucleotides not matched to a gene: 7. Per germline, CDR1 SGHTA and CDR2 FQGNSA. The CDR3 length is 17 residues. The CDR3 DNA reads as TGTGCCAGCAGCTTATCCTTCGGGGGGTTAGCCAAAAACATTCAGTACTTC. Translation gives CASSLSFGGLAKNIQYF.

This rearrangement joins TRBV7-2 to TRBJ1-3; D is undetermined. CDR3 length: 15 amino acids. Trimming took off 3 bases at V and 2 bases at J, with 11 bases between the two ends. The germline CDR1 and CDR2 sequences are SGHTA and FQGNSA. This CDR3 is CASSFDGVTGNTIYF. The CDR3 DNA sequence: TGTGCCAGCAGCTTTGACGGAGTGACTGGAAACACCATATATTTT.

The chain employs TRBV5-4 and TRBJ2-5, with 9 bases aligning to TRBD1. Losses at the gene ends were 3 bases for V and 3 bases for J; bases not matched to a gene: 0. The CDR3 has 13 amino acids. Germline assignment: CDR1 SGHNT and CDR2 YYREEE (reference sequence). CDR3 DNA sequence: TGTGCCAGCAGCTGGACAGGGGAAGAGACCCAGTACTTC. The encoded protein is CASSWTGEETQYF.

The genes are TRBV5-1 and TRBJ2-7; 7 nucleotides align to TRBD1. This CDR3 has 17 amino acids. Per the germline V gene, CDR1 is SGHRS and CDR2 is YFSETQ. V was clipped by 7 bases and J by 1 base; unmatched bases: 17. The CDR3 DNA reads TGCGCCAGCTCTAGAGCTCTGGGGACAGTGCATTCCTACGAGCAGTACTTC. The encoded protein is CASSRALGTVHSYEQYF.

V gene TRBV9 combines with J gene TRBJ2-7; D unresolved. Between the trimmed V and J ends, which lost 0 bases and 3 bases, there was a span of 7 bases. The V gene's germline CDR1 is SGDLS and CDR2 YYNGEE. CDR3 size: 13 residues. The CDR3 bases are TGTGCCAGCAGCGTAGAGTCGGGCTACGAGCAGTACTTC. This sequence encodes CASSVESGYEQYF. Full variable domain (rest looked up from reference TRBV9 and TRBJ2-7): DSGVTQTPKHLITATGQRVTLRCSPRSGDLSVYWYQQSLDQGLQFLIQYYNGEERAKGNILERFSAQQFPDLHSELNLSSLELGDSALYFCASSVESGYEQYFGPGTRLTVT.

This clone was counted a few times. The chain uses TRBV2 and TRBJ1-2; 10 bases align to TRBD1. Germline CDR1 SNHLY, CDR2 FYNNEI. CDR3 length equals 14 residues. Losses at the gene ends were 6 bases for V and 5 bases for J; bases not matched to a gene: 6. This CDR3 reads CASRPGTGDYGYTF. CDR3 sequence (DNA): TGTGCCAGCAGACCGGGGACAGGGGATTATGGCTACACCTTC. The complete variable domain, with remaining parts taken from reference TRBV2 and TRBJ1-2, reads EPEVTQTPSHQVTQMGQEVILRCVPISNHLYFYWYRQILGQKVEFLVSFYNNEISEKSEIFDDQFSVERPDGSNFTLKIRSTKLEDSAMYFCASRPGTGDYGYTFGSGTRLTVV.

The genes are TRBV5-1 and TRBJ2-3; TRBD1 matches at 7 bases. The length of the CDR3 is 14 residues. The V gene's germline CDR1 is SGHRS and CDR2 YFSETQ. The junction had 2 bases not matched to a gene; V was cut back by 0 bases and J by 4 bases. The CDR3 bases are TGCGCCAGCAGCTTGGGAGGGGGCGCAGATACGCAGTATTTT. It specifies CASSLGGGADTQYF. Complete variable domain (other parts from reference TRBV5-1 and TRBJ2-3): KAGVTQTPRYLIKTRGQQVTLSCSPISGHRSVSWYQQTPGQGLQFLFEYFSETQRNKGNFPGRFSGRQFSNSRSEMNVSTLELGDSALYLCASSLGGGADTQYFGPGTRLTVL.

The chain joins TRBV7-7 to TRBJ2-5; TRBD2 aligns across 12 bases. V was clipped by 3 bases and J by 5 bases; unmatched bases: 10. CDR3 length equals 17 residues. The germline CDR1 and CDR2 sequences are SSHAT and FNYEAQ (reference sequence). The CDR3 DNA is TGTGCCAGCAGCTTTGGCCTAGCGGGAGGGTCCTTGGAGACCCAGTACTTC. Translating it yields CASSFGLAGGSLETQYF. Based on the CDR3 plus reference TRBV7-7 and TRBJ2-5, the full variable domain is GAGVSQSPRYKVTKRGQDVTLRCDPISSHATLYWYQQALGQGPEFLTYFNYEAQPDKSGLPSDRFSAERPEGSISTLTIQRTEQRDSAMYRCASSFGLAGGSLETQYFGPGTRLLVL.

This clone has a single count. The chain recombines TRBV6-5 with TRBJ2-1, with D possibly TRBD1 on 6 matching bases. CDR1 MNHEY and CDR2 SVGAGI come from the germline V gene. Trimming took off 2 bases at V and 10 bases at J, with 9 bases between the two ends. The CDR3 covers 12 residues. The CDR3 loop reads CASSYAQGEQFF. In nucleotides, the CDR3 is TGTGCCAGCAGTTACGCACAGGGAGAGCAGTTCTTC.

This clone was detected once. The chain has TRBV27 and TRBJ1-1; D gene uncertain. Germline CDR1 reads MNHEY; CDR2 reads SMNVEV (reference sequence). V dropped 0 bases and J dropped 3 bases, with 8 bases sitting between them. This CDR3 is built from 14 residues. CDR3 amino acids: CASSLSEGDTEAFF. The CDR3 DNA follows: TGTGCCAGCAGTTTATCGGAGGGTGACACTGAAGCTTTCTTT.

The rearrangement uses TRBV6-5 and TRBJ1-6, with TRBD1 as a possible D gene (6 bases). CDR3 length: 15 residues. Germline CDR1 reads MNHEY; CDR2 reads SVGAGI. The V gene lost 2 bases and the J gene lost 7 bases, with 12 bases spanning the gap. The CDR3 sequence: CASSYGGAENSPLHF. The CDR3 bases are TGTGCCAGCAGTTACGGGGGGGCTGAAAATTCACCCCTCCACTTT.

V gene TRBV7-2 combines with J gene TRBJ2-1; perhaps D is TRBD1 or TRBD2 (6 bases each). Germline V lookup: CDR1 SGHTA, CDR2 FQGNSA. There are 14 residues in the CDR3. V was clipped by 8 bases and J by 3 bases, with 14 bases between them. For the CDR3, the DNA is TGTGCCAGCGCTAGGGGGGAGAGCTACAATGAGCAGTTCTTC. It encodes CASARGESYNEQFF. The variable domain in full, completed from reference TRBV7-2 and TRBJ2-1, reads GAGVSQSPSNKVTEKGKDVELRCDPISGHTALYWYRQSLGQGLEFLIYFQGNSAPDKSGLPSDRFSAERTGGSVSTLTIQRTQQEDSAVYLCASARGESYNEQFFGPGTRLTVL.

This clone was observed once. This rearrangement joins TRBV24-1 to TRBJ1-1; tentatively, D is TRBD1 (6 bases). The germline V gene encodes CDR1 KGHDR and CDR2 SFDVKD. The CDR3 extends over 14 amino acids. The V gene lost 4 bases and the J gene lost 1 base, with 9 bases spanning the gap. The CDR3, as DNA: TGTGCCACCAGTGAGAACAGGGCGAACACTGAAGCTTTCTTT. It yields the protein CATSENRANTEAFF.

This clone was seen a few times. The chain joins TRBV7-2 to TRBJ2-7; no reliable D call. The CDR3 is 14 residues long. V dropped 3 bases and J dropped 3 bases, with 12 bases sitting between them. CDR1 SGHTA and CDR2 FQGNSA come from the germline V gene. Here the CDR3 reads CASSFDRQNYEQYF. In nucleotides, the CDR3 is TGTGCCAGCAGCTTTGATCGGCAGAACTACGAGCAGTACTTC.

The chain recombines TRBV7-2 with TRBJ1-5; maybe TRBD1 (6 bases). This CDR3 comprises 15 residues. V was pared by 3 bases and J by 7 bases, with 16 bases between. Germline CDR1 and CDR2: SGHTA and FQGNSA. The CDR3 DNA reads TGTGCCAGCAGCTTCGGGGGCCCCCTACCCCAGCCCCAGCATTTT. This gives the protein CASSFGGPLPQPQHF.

The chain combines TRBV23-1 with TRBJ2-1; 12 nucleotides agree with TRBD2. TRBV23-1 is flagged as an ORF with uncertain function. The CDR3 has 20 amino acids. Trimming took 2 bases from V and 4 from J; bases not matched to a gene: 15. This chain's CDR3 is CASSQIARSSGRARYNEQFF. The CDR3 bases are TGCGCCAGCAGTCAAATAGCCCGATCTAGCGGGAGGGCCAGGTACAATGAGCAGTTCTTC.